One sample yielded the 8 T cell receptor beta chains listed below, sequenced in a study of blood T cell repertoires in COVID-19. Assay used: immunoSEQ multiplex PCR; TCRdb lists only in-frame clones, some missing. Of about 210,000 clones in the sample, about 83% were seen once. The sequencing input was peripheral blood. These receptors were obtained from a woman aged 45-60 years with acute or convalescent COVID-19.

This chain links TRBV27 with TRBJ2-5, with 8 nucleotides matching TRBD1. Germline CDR1 reads MNHEY; CDR2 reads SMNVEV (reference sequence). The CDR3 has 16 amino acids. The J segment lost 5 bases and the V segment lost 2 bases, leaving 10 bases of the junction unmatched. CDR3 in amino acids: CASSLLGTGGFETQYF. The CDR3 bases are TGTGCCAGCAGTTTACTCGGGACAGGTGGTTTTGAGACCCAGTACTTC.

The rearrangement links TRBV7-6 to TRBJ1-1; 8 bases are shared with TRBD1. There are 17 residues in the CDR3. Per the germline V gene, CDR1 is SGHVS and CDR2 is FNYEAQ. Trimming cost V 1 base and J 0 bases; bases outside gene matches: 7. The CDR3 protein is CASSLVPQGAMNTEAFF. The CDR3 DNA follows: TGTGCCAGCAGCTTAGTTCCCCAGGGGGCCATGAACACTGAAGCTTTCTTT. The variable domain in full, completed from reference TRBV7-6 and TRBJ1-1, reads GAGVSQSPRYKVTKRGQDVALRCDPISGHVSLYWYRQALGQGPEFLTYFNYEAQQDKSGLPNDRFSAERPEGSISTLTIQRTEQRDSAMYRCASSLVPQGAMNTEAFFGQGTRLTVV.

The count of this clone is one. The CDR3, as DNA: TGTGCCAGCAGTTCATTAACTAGCGGGCTTGGGGATGAGCAGTTCTTC. Residues: CASSSLTSGLGDEQFF. V is TRBV27 and J is TRBJ2-1, with TRBD2 identical over 9 bases. The CDR3 sequence is 16 residues long. With V trimmed by 4 bases and J by 8 bases, 12 bases remained unmatched. Looked up from germline, CDR1 is MNHEY and CDR2 is SMNVEV (reference sequence).

This sequence joins TRBV12-3 or TRBV12-4 and TRBJ1-1; 9 nucleotides align to TRBD1. Unmatched junction bases numbered 1, after V lost 3 bases and J lost 11 bases. This CDR3 has 11 residues. This chain's CDR3 is CASSFGQGAFF. The CDR3 nucleotides read TGTGCCAGCAGTTTCGGACAGGGGGCTTTCTTT.

The J gene is TRBJ2-5, the V gene TRBV6-5, with D unresolved. The CDR3 has 13 amino acids. V shed 6 bases and J shed 7 bases, with 15 bases lying between them. CDR1 MNHEY and CDR2 SVGAGI come from the germline V gene. The CDR3 sequence is CASRTQAPGTQYF. CDR3 DNA: TGTGCCAGCAGAACCCAGGCCCCTGGGACCCAGTACTTC.

This clone has only a few counts. The gene calls are TRBV19 and TRBJ1-6, with 7 bases fitting TRBD1. Per the germline V gene, CDR1 is LNHDA and CDR2 is SQIVND (reference sequence). The trim removed 5 bases at V and 6 bases at J, leaving 4 bases unmatched. This CDR3 comprises 14 residues. CDR3 nucleotide sequence: TGTGCCAGTAGTGCTGCAGGGGGTAATTCACCCCTCCACTTT. Translating it yields CASSAAGGNSPLHF.

As concerns this clone: The sample has other DNA sequences that encode this CDR3 too. The chain carries TRBV5-1 and TRBJ1-4; D not certain. The germline CDR1 and CDR2 sequences are SGHRS and YFSETQ. This CDR3 has 15 residues. With 0 bases removed from V and 0 bases from J, the gap between germline ends came to 6 bases. The CDR3 loop reads CASSLASATNEKLFF. The CDR3 nucleotides read TGCGCCAGCAGCTTGGCGTCAGCAACTAATGAAAAACTGTTTTTT.

V gene TRBV5-1 combines with J gene TRBJ2-7; 10 bases fit TRBD1. CDR1 SGHRS and CDR2 YFSETQ come from the germline V gene. This CDR3 is 15 amino acids long. The V gene end was trimmed by 2 bases and the J gene end by 1 base; junction bases not matched to a gene: 3. CDR3 in amino acids: CASSFWDRGSYEQYF. Here the CDR3 DNA reads TGCGCCAGCAGCTTTTGGGACAGGGGTTCCTACGAGCAGTACTTC.